This is a list of T cell receptor beta chains from one sample in a study of T-cell memory formation after mild COVID-19. TCRdb analysed the 5' RACE reads with MiXCR anew, one entry per CDR3 protein. The table includes 150,000 to 200,000 distinct CDR3 sequences, 30% to 35% detected once. Sequences were obtained from PBMCs or a T cell subset sorted from them (not recorded which). The receptors here all came from an adult woman who had mild COVID-19 (a few samples of this study predate the infection). Cell type and time point are not known. Both conserved end residues are part of each CDR3. D genes are given only for firm matches. Clone size is not always given. Where it is, it says once, few, many or a class for expanded clones.

D: NA; V: TRBV6-6; size: few; length: 14; J: TRBJ1-5; DNA: TGTGCCAGCAGTTCCTCGGGTGGCAATCAGCCCCAGCATTTT; CDR3: CASSSSGGNQPQHF
D: TRBD1; V: TRBV24-1; size: few; length: 15; J: TRBJ1-2; DNA: TGTGCCACCAGTGATCCAGGGACAGCTAACTATGGCTACACCTTC; CDR3: CATSDPGTANYGYTF
D: NA; V: TRBV5-1; size: NA; length: 13; J: TRBJ2-5; DNA: TGCGCCAGCAGCCGGGACGACGGAGAGACCCAGTACTTC; CDR3: CASSRDDGETQYF
D: NA; V: TRBV6-1; size: NA; length: 15; J: TRBJ1-1; DNA: TGTGCCAGCAGTGAAAGGGCCGCAGGGGACACTGAAGCTTTCTTT; CDR3: CASSERAAGDTEAFF
D: NA; V: TRBV11-2; size: few; length: 15; J: TRBJ2-5; DNA: TGTGCCAGCAGCTCCAAGGGGGGACGACAAGAGACCCAGTACTTC; CDR3: CASSSKGGRQETQYF
D: NA; V: TRBV2; size: NA; length: 15; J: TRBJ1-2; DNA: TGTGCCAGCAGGGAAGGAGGGTCCTCGGTTTATGGCTACACCTTC; CDR3: CASREGGSSVYGYTF
D: NA; V: TRBV25-1; size: NA; length: 15; J: TRBJ1-2; DNA: TGTGCCAGCAACGAATCCGGGGGCCCGGCCTATGGCTACACCTTC; CDR3: CASNESGGPAYGYTF
D: TRBD2; V: TRBV20-1; size: few; length: 13; J: TRBJ2-1; DNA: TGCAGTGCTAGAAGCGGGAGGGCTTATGAGCAGTTCTTC; CDR3: CSARSGRAYEQFF
D: NA; V: TRBV7-9; size: NA; length: 15; J: TRBJ2-3; DNA: TGTGCCAGCAGCTCTCGGGTGTCTAGCACAGATACGCAGTATTTT; CDR3: CASSSRVSSTDTQYF
D: TRBD2; V: TRBV30; size: many; length: 18; J: TRBJ2-5; DNA: TGTGCCTGGAGTTTTGGCTCGGGCGGGAGTTTTAAGGGAGAGACCCAGTACTTC; CDR3: CAWSFGSGGSFKGETQYF
D: TRBD1; V: TRBV18; size: few; length: 18; J: TRBJ2-3; DNA: TGTGCCAGCTCACTCAATCCGCCGGGACAGGGAAGGGGACATACGCAGTATTTT; CDR3: CASSLNPPGQGRGHTQYF
D: NA; V: TRBV5-1; size: few; length: 12; J: TRBJ2-7; DNA: TGCGCCAGCAGCGATAAATCGTACGAGCAGTACTTC; CDR3: CASSDKSYEQYF
D: NA; V: TRBV7-8; size: NA; length: 16; J: TRBJ2-7; DNA: TGTGCCAGCAGCTTTAGACGGACCTTTCGGGTCTACGAGCAGTACTTC; CDR3: CASSFRRTFRVYEQYF
D: TRBD2; V: TRBV4-1; size: NA; length: 17; J: TRBJ2-1; DNA: TGCGCCAGCAGCCAAGAAGGGGTAGCGGGGAGGGGCAATGAGCAGTTCTTC; CDR3: CASSQEGVAGRGNEQFF
D: NA; V: TRBV9; size: NA; length: 13; J: TRBJ2-1; DNA: TGTGCCAGCAGCGTAGCTGATGGGATGGAACAGTTCTTC; CDR3: CASSVADGMEQFF
D: NA; V: TRBV6-9; size: once; length: 14; J: TRBJ1-5; DNA: TGTGCCAGCAGTTATGCCCCGAGCAATCAGCCCCAGCATTTT; CDR3: CASSYAPSNQPQHF
D: TRBD2; V: TRBV6-5; size: NA; length: 13; J: TRBJ2-1; DNA: TGTGCCAGCAAACTAGCGGTCTACAATGAGCAGTTCTTC; CDR3: CASKLAVYNEQFF
D: TRBD2; V: TRBV5-1; size: few; length: 15; J: TRBJ2-1; DNA: TGCGCCAGCAGCTTGTTGCCTAGCGGGGGTAACGAGCAGTTCTTC; CDR3: CASSLLPSGGNEQFF
D: TRBD2; V: TRBV20-1; size: few; length: 16; J: TRBJ2-1; DNA: TGCAGTGCTAGAGATACGCGCCTAGCGGGAGACTATGAGCAGTTCTTC; CDR3: CSARDTRLAGDYEQFF
D: TRBD2; V: TRBV20-1; size: once; length: 18; J: TRBJ2-1; DNA: TGCAGTGCTAGAGGTGGGGGTCACAGCGGGAGGATATACAATGAGCAGTTCTTC; CDR3: CSARGGGHSGRIYNEQFF
D: NA; V: TRBV5-1; size: few; length: 12; J: TRBJ2-7; DNA: TGCGCCAGCAAACAAGTCCCAGGGACGCAGTACTTC; CDR3: CASKQVPGTQYF
D: TRBD1; V: TRBV5-1; size: NA; length: 14; J: TRBJ2-5; DNA: TGCGCCAGCAGCATACAGGGGGAGGAAGAGACCCAGTACTTC; CDR3: CASSIQGEEETQYF
D: NA; V: TRBV7-8; size: few; length: 17; J: TRBJ1-6; DNA: TGTGCCAGCAGCTTAGCGCGAGGGGCCGGCTATAATTCACCCCTCCACTTT; CDR3: CASSLARGAGYNSPLHF
D: TRBD1; V: TRBV15; size: NA; length: 11; J: TRBJ2-2; DNA: TGTGCCACCAGCGGGACAGGGAGACTGTTTTTT; CDR3: CATSGTGRLFF
D: TRBD2; V: TRBV15; size: NA; length: 18; J: TRBJ2-3; DNA: TGTGCCACCAGCAGAGACCGGGGACTAGCGGGAGGCTCAGATACGCAGTATTTT; CDR3: CATSRDRGLAGGSDTQYF
D: NA; V: TRBV12-3/TRBV12-4; size: few; length: 19; J: TRBJ2-6; DNA: TGTGCCAGCACTACATTGCTCCTAGACAGGTACTCTGGGGCCAACGTCCTGACTTTC; CDR3: CASTTLLLDRYSGANVLTF
D: NA; V: TRBV3-1; size: NA; length: 15; J: TRBJ2-7; DNA: TGTGCCAGCAGCCAAGATCGGCAAAGAATGGGCGAGCAGTACTTC; CDR3: CASSQDRQRMGEQYF
D: TRBD2; V: TRBV7-2; size: once; length: 19; J: TRBJ2-7; DNA: TGTGCCAGCAGCCCCCCTAGGGGGACTAGCGGGGGGACCCACTACGAGCAGTACTTC; CDR3: CASSPPRGTSGGTHYEQYF
D: TRBD2; V: TRBV7-2; size: many; length: 17; J: TRBJ2-3; DNA: TGTGCCAGCAGCAGGGGACTAGCGGGAGCCGCCACAGATACGCAGTATTTT; CDR3: CASSRGLAGAATDTQYF
D: TRBD1; V: TRBV20-1; size: NA; length: 17; J: TRBJ1-1; DNA: TGCAGTGCTAGAGATCGGGGACAGTCTTTAGTGAACACTGAAGCTTTCTTT; CDR3: CSARDRGQSLVNTEAFF
D: TRBD1; V: TRBV5-6; size: NA; length: 15; J: TRBJ2-1; DNA: TGTGCCAGCAGCTGGGGACAGGGGGCCTACAATGAGCAGTTCTTC; CDR3: CASSWGQGAYNEQFF
D: TRBD2; V: TRBV20-1; size: NA; length: 14; J: TRBJ2-7; DNA: TGCAGTGCTAGCGTGACTAGCCGCTCCTACGAGCAGTACTTC; CDR3: CSASVTSRSYEQYF
D: NA; V: TRBV7-9; size: NA; length: 13; J: TRBJ1-2; DNA: TGTGCCAGCAGAGCGGCCCGCTCCTATGGCTACACCTTC; CDR3: CASRAARSYGYTF
D: NA; V: TRBV6-5; size: NA; length: 13; J: TRBJ2-3; DNA: TGTGCCAGCAGTTACGGGACTACAGATACGCAGTATTTT; CDR3: CASSYGTTDTQYF
D: TRBD1; V: TRBV2; size: few; length: 14; J: TRBJ1-2; DNA: TGTGCCAGCAGTGTAGGGACAGGGGACTATGGCTACACCTTC; CDR3: CASSVGTGDYGYTF
D: TRBD2; V: TRBV7-7; size: NA; length: 19; J: TRBJ2-2; DNA: TGTGCCAGCAGCTTAGGGCCTCACTTCGCGGGGGGACACACCGGGGAGCTGTTTTTT; CDR3: CASSLGPHFAGGHTGELFF
D: NA; V: TRBV12-3/TRBV12-4; size: NA; length: 16; J: TRBJ2-4; DNA: TGTGCCAGCAGTTTCCCGGAGGACATTTCCAAAAACATTCAGTACTTC; CDR3: CASSFPEDISKNIQYF
D: NA; V: TRBV6-6; size: few; length: 15; J: TRBJ1-2; DNA: TGTGCCAGCAGTTACGGCCAGCCAGCTAACTATGGCTACACCTTC; CDR3: CASSYGQPANYGYTF
D: TRBD1; V: TRBV18; size: NA; length: 14; J: TRBJ1-4; DNA: TGTGCCAGCTCACGACAGGGATCGGAAGAAAAACTGTTTTTT; CDR3: CASSRQGSEEKLFF
D: NA; V: TRBV20-1; size: NA; length: 11; J: TRBJ2-2; DNA: TGCAGTGCTTACTACACCGGGGAGCTGTTTTTT; CDR3: CSAYYTGELFF
D: TRBD1; V: TRBV12-3/TRBV12-4; size: NA; length: 15; J: TRBJ2-1; DNA: TGTGCCAGCAGTACACCGGGACAGGGAAACAATGAGCAGTTCTTC; CDR3: CASSTPGQGNNEQFF
D: TRBD2; V: TRBV18; size: NA; length: 18; J: TRBJ2-1; DNA: TGTGCCAGCTCACCACGCGTGACAGGGCTAGCGGGAGGAAGTGAGCAGTTCTTC; CDR3: CASSPRVTGLAGGSEQFF
D: NA; V: TRBV12-3/TRBV12-4; size: NA; length: 11; J: TRBJ1-2; DNA: TGTGCCAGCAGTTTCTCTGAGGGCTACACCTTC; CDR3: CASSFSEGYTF
D: NA; V: TRBV29-1; size: NA; length: 13; J: TRBJ1-1; DNA: TGCAGCGTTCGGGGCAGGGCGGACACTGAAGCTTTCTTT; CDR3: CSVRGRADTEAFF
D: NA; V: TRBV29-1; size: few; length: 13; J: TRBJ2-7; DNA: TGCAGCGTTGACGAGGGGACCTCCTACGAGCAGTACTTC; CDR3: CSVDEGTSYEQYF
D: TRBD2; V: TRBV5-5; size: NA; length: 16; J: TRBJ2-5; DNA: TGTGCCAGCAGGGGACTAGCGGGAGTATCAAGTGAGACCCAGTACTTC; CDR3: CASRGLAGVSSETQYF
D: NA; V: TRBV6-5; size: NA; length: 14; J: TRBJ2-7; DNA: TGTGCCAGCACGAGGACTCCCAGCTCCTACGAGCAGTACTTC; CDR3: CASTRTPSSYEQYF
D: TRBD2; V: TRBV7-2; size: few; length: 14; J: TRBJ2-5; DNA: TGTGCCAGCAGGTTTAGCGGGGGAGGAGAGACCCAGTACTTC; CDR3: CASRFSGGGETQYF
D: NA; V: TRBV7-9; size: NA; length: 15; J: TRBJ2-1; DNA: TGTGCCAGCAGCTTCTGGCAAGGGGGGCACAATGAGCAGTTCTTC; CDR3: CASSFWQGGHNEQFF
D: TRBD2; V: TRBV7-2; size: once; length: 19; J: TRBJ2-3; DNA: TGTGCCAGCAGCGTCATCCACACTAGCGGGAGAAATAGGGCAGATACGCAGTATTTT; CDR3: CASSVIHTSGRNRADTQYF
D: NA; V: TRBV24-1; size: NA; length: 11; J: TRBJ2-1; DNA: TGTGCCACCAGTGGCAACAATGAGCAGTTCTTC; CDR3: CATSGNNEQFF
D: NA; V: TRBV2; size: NA; length: 16; J: TRBJ2-3; DNA: TGTGCCAGCAGTGAAGGGTTTTTTAGGGGAGCGGATACGCAGTATTTT; CDR3: CASSEGFFRGADTQYF
D: TRBD2; V: TRBV12-3/TRBV12-4; size: NA; length: 12; J: TRBJ2-1; DNA: TGTGCCAGTGCGCGGGGGGTAAACGAGCAGTTCTTC; CDR3: CASARGVNEQFF
D: TRBD1; V: TRBV5-1; size: many; length: 15; J: TRBJ2-5; DNA: TGCGCCAGCAGCTCCCGACAGGGATCCCAAGAGACCCAGTACTTC; CDR3: CASSSRQGSQETQYF